This T cell receptor beta chain came from a study of blood T cell repertoires in COVID-19 (TCRdb year 2020). Regarding the study in general: The collaborator samples originated in the United States, Italy and Spain and spanned the acute and convalescent phases of COVID-19. Sample metadata almost always included a de-identified subject ID, COVID-19 status, age in years and sex. Deeply sampled blood TCRbeta repertoires from subjects exposed to, actively infected with, or recovered from COVID-19 were included in the dataset. Where available, HLA class I and class II types were obtained from metadata supplied by the sample provider rather than from assay-based typing. The material from the prospective study consisted of cDNA or gDNA derived from T cells, B-cell-depleted T cells, or PBMCs. Samples were obtained from the ongoing ImmuneRACE study (first 160 participants) and from over 1,000 subjects provided by 6 global collaborators. The repertoires were released in a freely available public database intended as a resource for research on the immune response to SARS-CoV-2. What the study reported, not specific to this receptor: The amount of clinical and demographic metadata varied by source and participant and was provided uncurated.

From the cysteine through the phenylalanine, the CDR3 covers 13 amino acids. The read is trimmed to its CDR3 DNA, 39 bases read in frame from base 1. As encoded in the germline V gene, CDR1 is SGHTA while CDR2 is FQGTGA. From V the trimming removes 4 bases and from J it removes 7 bases, while the gene matches leave 4 bases of the junction unaccounted for. About this clone: No cognate antigen has been identified for it. It has no much larger one-base neighbor in the sample; base qualities were not kept.

TCRbeta CDR3 regions were amplified from genomic DNA using the immunoSEQ Assay, a bias-controlled multiplex PCR. Under the source paper's analysis protocol: Nucleated cell counts per sample were estimated from amplification of reference gene primers within the assay. Sequence reads were collapsed and filtered to measure the absolute abundance of every unique TCRbeta CDR3 rearrangement. For each sample, productive Simpson clonality was calculated by taking the square root of Simpson's diversity index across productive rearrangements. TCRdb took this table from immuneACCESS and kept in-frame rearrangements with V and J called. Such tables lack part of the clones; where checked against another copy, unresolved V genes explain under half of the gap, and the rest is unexplained. V, J and clone size derive from that table, while D and trimming were established from the DNA sequence. For this sample there are some 250,000 clones; 84% appear just once. The ten biggest clones cover 4.2% of the sample.

The collaborating institutions used their own protocols to collect whole blood in K2EDTA tubes. For TCRbeta analysis, collaborator samples were shipped as frozen whole blood, as isolated PBMCs, or as DNA extracted from either sample type. The chain is assembled from TRBV7-3 and TRBJ2-1, and 7 junctional nucleotides match TRBD1. The sequenced material came from peripheral blood. This sequence originates from a man in his sixties with acute or convalescent COVID-19. The CDR3 sequence is CASSYGQENEQFF. In nucleotides, the sequence is TGTGCCAGCAGCTACGGACAGGAGAATGAGCAGTTCTTC.